Below, one T cell receptor (beta chain) is given with its context. This clone was counted only a few times. Its antigen remains undetermined. No base qualities exist here, and no much larger clone lies one base off it. Inclusive of the bounding cysteine and phenylalanine, the CDR3 is 13 residues long. Solely the CDR3 DNA is kept, with 39 bases framed from the first base. At the junction V is shortened by 7 bases and J by 5 bases, with 12 bases in between. Looking up the germline V gene yields CDR1 MDHEN and CDR2 SYDVKM. This entry comes from a study of lymphopenia after photon versus proton radiotherapy (dated by TCRdb to between 2017 and 2020). In terms of the full investigation: The study compared the immunological effects of photon versus proton radiation therapy in patients with gastrointestinal tumors who developed high-grade lymphopenia. The cohort included under 25 patients with gastrointestinal tumors who developed lymphopenia after receiving either photon or proton therapy. The goal of the study was to describe how the two radiation modalities differ in their effects on the immune system. What the authors observed across the whole study: Proton-treated patients stayed relatively stable during treatment, while photon-treated patients lost naive T cells and TCR diversity and gained effector/memory populations. Among patients across the cohort who died, overall survival time showed an inverse correlation with a larger post-nadir drop in TCR diversity. The survival association was assessed only in patients who died, and the authors presented better survival with proton therapy as a possibility rather than a demonstrated result. After the lymphocyte count nadir, photon-treated repertoires showed oligoclonal expansion, especially of CD8+ Temra cells, which drove the drop in diversity.

The receptor library was made with the immunoSEQ multiplex PCR assay. T cell repertoires were profiled with deep sequencing of rearranged TCR beta loci together with multiparametric flow cytometry. Entries here come from immuneACCESS through TCRdb and include only in-frame sequences with V and J called. Some clones fail to appear in such tables; in the studies checked, an unresolved V gene covers under half of the shortfall, and the cause of the remainder is unknown. The sample profile shows more than 30,000 clones; approximately 92% of them were found once. 5% to 8.5% of the sample is held by the ten biggest clonotypes.

This TCR derives from a woman in her 70s with pancreatic cancer. Some clones in this sample may be carry-over from other donors' samples. This specimen consisted of peripheral blood, obtained from a patient treated with proton-based radiotherapy. The rearrangement combines TRBV28 with TRBJ1-5, with no confidently assigned D gene. The DNA sequence is as follows: TGTGCCAGCATGAAGGGCGGAGATCAGCCCCAGCATTTT. Its protein is CASMKGGDQPQHF.